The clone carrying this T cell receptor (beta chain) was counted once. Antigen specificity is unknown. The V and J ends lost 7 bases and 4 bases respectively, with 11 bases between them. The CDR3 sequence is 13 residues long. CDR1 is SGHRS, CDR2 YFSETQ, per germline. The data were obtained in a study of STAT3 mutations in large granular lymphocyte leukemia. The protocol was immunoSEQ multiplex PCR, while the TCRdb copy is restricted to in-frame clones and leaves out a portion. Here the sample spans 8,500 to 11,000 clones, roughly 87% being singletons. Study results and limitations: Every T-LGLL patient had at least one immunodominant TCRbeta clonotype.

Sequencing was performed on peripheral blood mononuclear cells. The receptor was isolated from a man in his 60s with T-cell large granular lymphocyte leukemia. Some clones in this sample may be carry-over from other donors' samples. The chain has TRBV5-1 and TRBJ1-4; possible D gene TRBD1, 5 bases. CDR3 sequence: CASRDGVNEKLFF. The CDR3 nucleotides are TGCGCCAGCCGGGACGGAGTTAATGAAAAACTGTTTTTT.